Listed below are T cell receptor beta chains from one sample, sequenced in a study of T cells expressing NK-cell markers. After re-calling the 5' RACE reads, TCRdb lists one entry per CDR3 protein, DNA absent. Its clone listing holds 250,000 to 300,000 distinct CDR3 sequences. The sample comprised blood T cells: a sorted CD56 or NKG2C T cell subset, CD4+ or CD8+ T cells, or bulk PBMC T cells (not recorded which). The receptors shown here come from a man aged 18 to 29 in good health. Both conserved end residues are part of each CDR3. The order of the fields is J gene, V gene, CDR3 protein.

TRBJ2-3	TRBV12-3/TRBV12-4	CASSLSGWGTDTQYF
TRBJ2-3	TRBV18	CASSPEGTSGSTDTQYF
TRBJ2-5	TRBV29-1	CSVDNGGRGGETQYF
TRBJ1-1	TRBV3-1	CASSLGTGGEAFF
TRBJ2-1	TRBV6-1	CASSGNYRAPDHEQFF
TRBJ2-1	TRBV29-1	CSVEDGTSGRVQFF
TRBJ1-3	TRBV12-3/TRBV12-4	CASSDTGGRGNTIYF
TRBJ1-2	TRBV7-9	CASSLGLGQGVGGYTF
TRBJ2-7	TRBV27	CASSYGTSGYEQYF
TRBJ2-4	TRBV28	CATSGQGVPLAKNIQYF
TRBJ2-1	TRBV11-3	CASSLVTTSHNEQFF
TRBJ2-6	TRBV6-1	CASSATGTGLLGANVLTF
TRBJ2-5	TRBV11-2	CASSLIRDRARYQETQYF
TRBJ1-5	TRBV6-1	CASRSGQASNQPQHF
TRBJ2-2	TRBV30	CAWSSAGELFF
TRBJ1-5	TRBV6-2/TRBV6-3	CASQLGNQPQHF
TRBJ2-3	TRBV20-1	CSAVLITSTDTQYF
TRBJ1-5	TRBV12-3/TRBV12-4	CASSWGGPQHF
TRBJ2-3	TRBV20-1	CSANWGRTDTQYF
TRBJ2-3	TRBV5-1	CASSLSRAQKDTQYF
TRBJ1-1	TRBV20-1	CLTPQEITEAFF
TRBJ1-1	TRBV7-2	CASSTRTGNTEAFF
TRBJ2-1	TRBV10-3	CAISPVAGVYNEQFF
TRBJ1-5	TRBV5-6	CASSLMGQGEKQPQHF
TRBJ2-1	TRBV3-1	CASSQLRRNEQFF
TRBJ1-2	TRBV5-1	CASSFSGTAYGYTF
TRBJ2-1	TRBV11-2	CASSSTSASSYNEQFF
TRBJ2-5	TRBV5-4	CASRFGRGEEETQYF
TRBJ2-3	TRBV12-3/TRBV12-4	CATGGQGPPDTQYF
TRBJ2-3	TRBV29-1	CSPSSAGVGDTQYF
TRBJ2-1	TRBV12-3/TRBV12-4	CASSFGRPLNNEQFF
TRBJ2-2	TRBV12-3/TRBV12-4	CASRDRVYTGELFF
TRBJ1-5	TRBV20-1	CSASRPTWPQHF
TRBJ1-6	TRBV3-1	CASSQGGSSYNSPLHF
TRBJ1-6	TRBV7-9	CASSSTGGTNNSPLHF
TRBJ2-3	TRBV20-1	CSASPASGYTDTQYF
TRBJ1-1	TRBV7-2	CASSSYRTEAFF
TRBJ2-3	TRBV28	CASSTGGGNTDTQYF
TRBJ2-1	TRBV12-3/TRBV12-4	CASSRGQGVYNEQFF
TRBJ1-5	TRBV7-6	CASSLAPGAQPQHF
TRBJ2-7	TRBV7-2	CASSPPRAGDSYEQYF